A single TCR beta chain is shown here with its context. The data were taken from a study of T cells in tuberculosis. TCR-alpha and TCR-beta chains were sequenced unpaired. Only in-frame clones appear in the TCRdb table, and some are missing; sequencing was by immunoSEQ multiplex PCR. The table lists roughly 92,000 clones, approximately 91% of them singletons. In germline, CDR1 is SQVTM, CDR2 ANQGSEA. The CDR3 extends over 12 amino acids. Between the trimmed V and J ends, which lost 4 bases and 4 bases, there was a span of 10 bases. After thawing and overnight rest, PBMC were stained with GMM-loaded CD1B tetramer, viability dye and anti-CD3 for sorting. C32 glucose monomycolate from Rhodococcus equi was loaded onto the CD1B tetramers. Before cryopreservation, the sorted PBMC lost their CD14-expressing monocytes.

The origin of this receptor is an adult woman with latent tuberculosis. The rearrangement uses TRBV29-1 and TRBJ2-5; D uncertain. What was sequenced was CD1b-GMM tetramer-negative cells sorted from PBMCs. This chain's CDR3 is CSVGAVGETQYF. In DNA, the CDR3 is TGCAGCGTTGGGGCAGTGGGAGAGACCCAGTACTTC.